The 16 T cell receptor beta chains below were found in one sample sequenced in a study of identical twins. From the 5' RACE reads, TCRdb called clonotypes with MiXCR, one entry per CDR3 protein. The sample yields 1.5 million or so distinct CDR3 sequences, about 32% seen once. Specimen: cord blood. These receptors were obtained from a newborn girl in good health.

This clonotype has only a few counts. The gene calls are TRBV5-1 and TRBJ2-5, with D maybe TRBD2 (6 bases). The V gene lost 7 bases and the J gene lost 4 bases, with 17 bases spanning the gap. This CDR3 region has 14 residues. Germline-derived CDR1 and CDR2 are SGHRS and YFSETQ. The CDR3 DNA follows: TGCGCCAGCGGGTACTCGGGAGACGCAGAGACCCAGTACTTC. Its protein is CASGYSGDAETQYF.

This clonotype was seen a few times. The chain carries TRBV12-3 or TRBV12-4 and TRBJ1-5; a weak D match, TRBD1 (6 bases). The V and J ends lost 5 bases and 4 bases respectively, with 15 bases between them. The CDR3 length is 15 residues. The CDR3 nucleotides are TGTGCCAGCAGTCGCCTCAGGGGAGATAATCAGCCCCAGCATTTT. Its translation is CASSRLRGDNQPQHF.

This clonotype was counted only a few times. CDR3 in amino acids: CASSQGGRGVEQYF. The CDR3 region has the DNA TGTGCCAGCAGCCAAGGTGGTAGGGGAGTCGAGCAGTACTTC. The genes are TRBV4-2 and TRBJ2-7; D may match TRBD1 or TRBD2 (5 bases each). CDR3 length: 14 amino acids. Per germline, CDR1 LGHNA and CDR2 YNFKEQ. V was trimmed by 1 base and J by 6 bases, leaving 13 bases between them.

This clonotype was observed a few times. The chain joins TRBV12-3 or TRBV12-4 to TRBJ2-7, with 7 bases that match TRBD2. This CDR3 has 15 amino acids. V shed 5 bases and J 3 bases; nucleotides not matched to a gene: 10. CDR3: CASSLRDYSRYEQYF. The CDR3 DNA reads TGTGCCAGCAGTCTCCGGGACTATTCTCGCTACGAGCAGTACTTC.

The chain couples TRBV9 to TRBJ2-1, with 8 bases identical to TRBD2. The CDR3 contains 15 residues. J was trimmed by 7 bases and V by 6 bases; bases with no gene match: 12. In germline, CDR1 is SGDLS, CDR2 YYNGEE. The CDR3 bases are TGTGCCAGCACCCCCCTTAACGGGAGGGAAAATGAGCAGTTCTTC. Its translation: CASTPLNGRENEQFF.

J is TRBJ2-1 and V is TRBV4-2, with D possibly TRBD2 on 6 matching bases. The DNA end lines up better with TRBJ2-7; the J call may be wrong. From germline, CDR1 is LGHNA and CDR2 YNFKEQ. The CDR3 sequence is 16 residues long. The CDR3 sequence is CASSQEGTRSYNEQYF. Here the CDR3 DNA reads TGTGCCAGCAGCCAAGAGGGGACTCGTTCCTACAATGAGCAGTACTTC.

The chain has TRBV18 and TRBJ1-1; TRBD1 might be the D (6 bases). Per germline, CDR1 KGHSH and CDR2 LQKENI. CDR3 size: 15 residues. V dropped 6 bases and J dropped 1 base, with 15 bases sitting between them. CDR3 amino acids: CASSPWHRANTEAFF. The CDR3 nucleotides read TGTGCCAGCTCCCCCTGGCACAGGGCGAACACTGAAGCTTTCTTT.

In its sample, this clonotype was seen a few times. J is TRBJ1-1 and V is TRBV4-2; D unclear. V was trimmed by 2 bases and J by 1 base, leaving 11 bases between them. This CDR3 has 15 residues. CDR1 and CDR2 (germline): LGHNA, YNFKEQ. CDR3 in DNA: TGTGCCAGCAGCCAAAATTTTATCGGGAACACTGAAGCTTTCTTT. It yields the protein CASSQNFIGNTEAFF.

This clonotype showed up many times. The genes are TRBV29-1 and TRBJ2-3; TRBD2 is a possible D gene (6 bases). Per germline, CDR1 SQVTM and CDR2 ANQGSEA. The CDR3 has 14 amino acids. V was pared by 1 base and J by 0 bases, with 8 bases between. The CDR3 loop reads CSVEVGGSTDTQYF. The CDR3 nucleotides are TGCAGCGTTGAAGTTGGAGGGAGCACAGATACGCAGTATTTT.

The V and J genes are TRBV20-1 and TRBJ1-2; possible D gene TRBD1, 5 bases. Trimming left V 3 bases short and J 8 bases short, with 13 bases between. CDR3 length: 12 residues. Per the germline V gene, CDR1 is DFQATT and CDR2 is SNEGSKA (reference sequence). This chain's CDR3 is CSASGDSDGYTF. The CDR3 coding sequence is TGCAGTGCTAGCGGGGACTCTGACGGCTACACCTTC.

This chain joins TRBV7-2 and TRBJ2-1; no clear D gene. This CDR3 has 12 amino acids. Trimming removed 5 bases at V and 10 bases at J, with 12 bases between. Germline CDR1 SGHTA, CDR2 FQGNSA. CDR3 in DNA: TGTGCCAGCAGCCACCAGACTGGAGAGCAGTTCTTC. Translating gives CASSHQTGEQFF.

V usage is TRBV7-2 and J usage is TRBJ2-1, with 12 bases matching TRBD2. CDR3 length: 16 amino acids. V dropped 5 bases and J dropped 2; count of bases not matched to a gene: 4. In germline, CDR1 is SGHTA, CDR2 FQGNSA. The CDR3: CASSPGTSGPYNEQFF. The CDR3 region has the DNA TGTGCCAGCAGCCCTGGGACTAGCGGGCCCTACAATGAGCAGTTCTTC.

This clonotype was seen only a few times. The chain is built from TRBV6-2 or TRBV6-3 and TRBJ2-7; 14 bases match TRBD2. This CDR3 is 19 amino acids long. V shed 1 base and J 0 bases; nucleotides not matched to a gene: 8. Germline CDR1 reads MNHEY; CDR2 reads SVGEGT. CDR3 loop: CASSYWGLAGVNRSYEQYF. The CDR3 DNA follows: TGTGCCAGCAGTTACTGGGGACTAGCGGGAGTCAACCGCTCCTACGAGCAGTACTTC.

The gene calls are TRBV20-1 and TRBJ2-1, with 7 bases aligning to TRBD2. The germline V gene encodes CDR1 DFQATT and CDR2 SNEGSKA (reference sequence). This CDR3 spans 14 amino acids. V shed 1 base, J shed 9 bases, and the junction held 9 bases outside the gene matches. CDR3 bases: TGCAGTGCTAGAGGCGGGAGAGGGATGGGTGAGCAGTTCTTC. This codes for CSARGGRGMGEQFF.

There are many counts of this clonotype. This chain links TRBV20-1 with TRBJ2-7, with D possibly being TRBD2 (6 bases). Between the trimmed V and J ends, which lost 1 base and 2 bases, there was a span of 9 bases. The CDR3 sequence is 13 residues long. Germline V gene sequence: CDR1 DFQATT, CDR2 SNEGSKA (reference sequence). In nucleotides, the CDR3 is TGCAGTGCTAGAGTTAGCGGAACCTACGAGCAGTACTTC. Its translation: CSARVSGTYEQYF.

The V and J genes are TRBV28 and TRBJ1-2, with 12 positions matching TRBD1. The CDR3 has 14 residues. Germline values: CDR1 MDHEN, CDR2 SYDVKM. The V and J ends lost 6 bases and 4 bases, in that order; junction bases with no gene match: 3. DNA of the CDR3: TGTGCCAGCAGGGGACAGGGGGCATTCTATGGCTACACCTTC. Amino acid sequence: CASRGQGAFYGYTF.